This TCR beta chain was sequenced for a study of cytomegalovirus exposure and HLA in healthy donors. Study overall: Sequencing of 150 million to 200 million T cells in an earlier analysis found 95 million to 120 million unique TCR beta sequences. Study-wide points: In a later analysis, V- and J-gene trimming of beta chains associated with a DCLRE1C missense variant, replicated independently. TCR beta V segments were, for the most part, productive about 87% or about 30% of the time in an earlier analysis. The authors considered a cluster of highly shared sequence variants likely to be a sequencing artifact.

Of note for this clone: Its antigen is unidentified.

The CDR3 is 13 residues long. V was pared by 3 bases and J by 1 base, with 7 bases between. The germline V gene has CDR1 SGHTA and CDR2 FQGNSA. This PCR relied on a set of 60 Vbeta primers and 13 Jbeta primers. TCRdb's copy holds only in-frame clones and misses some; the assay was immunoSEQ multiplex PCR. The table records 90,000 or so clones, roughly 73% of them present only once. The gene calls are TRBV7-2 and TRBJ2-7; no definite D call. The source of this sequence is a boy aged 10-17 years in good health and CMV-seronegative. The sample consisted of PBMCs. This CDR3 is CASSFKLSYEQYF. CDR3 DNA sequence: TGTGCCAGCAGCTTCAAACTGTCCTACGAGCAGTACTTC.